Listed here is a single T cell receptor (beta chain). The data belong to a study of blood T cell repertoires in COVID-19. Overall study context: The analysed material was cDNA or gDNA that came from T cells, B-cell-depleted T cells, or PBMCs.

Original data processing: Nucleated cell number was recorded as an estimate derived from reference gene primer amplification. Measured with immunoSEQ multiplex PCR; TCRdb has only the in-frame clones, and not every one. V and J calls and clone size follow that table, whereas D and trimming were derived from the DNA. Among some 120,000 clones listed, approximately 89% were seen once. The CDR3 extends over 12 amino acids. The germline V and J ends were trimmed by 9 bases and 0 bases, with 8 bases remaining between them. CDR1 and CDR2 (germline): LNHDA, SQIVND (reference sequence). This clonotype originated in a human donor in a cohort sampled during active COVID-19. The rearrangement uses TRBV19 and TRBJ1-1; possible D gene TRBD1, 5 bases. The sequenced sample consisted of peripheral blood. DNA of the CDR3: TGTGCCAGCGGACATTTGAACACTGAAGCTTTCTTT. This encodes CASGHLNTEAFF.